This record looks at one TCR beta chain sequence and its context. Assay used: immunoSEQ multiplex PCR; TCRdb lists only in-frame clones, some missing. The repertoire holds more than 65,000 clones, 70% to 85% seen once, with about a third in the top ten. These data come from a study of blood T cell repertoires in COVID-19. Study information: The samples span acute and convalescent COVID-19 from the United States, Italy and Spain.

This CDR3 has 15 residues. The germline gives CDR1 SNHLY, CDR2 FYNNEI. V shed 4 bases, J shed 4 bases, and the junction held 6 bases outside the gene matches. This chain links TRBV2 with TRBJ1-2, with 10 bases fitting TRBD1. Sequencing used peripheral blood. The source is a woman in her 70s with acute or convalescent COVID-19. CDR3 DNA: TGTGCCAGCAGTGCGGGACAGGGGCGTAGCTATGGCTACACCTTC. Translated, it gives CASSAGQGRSYGYTF.